This T cell receptor beta chain was observed in a study of vaccination effects on CD4 cells after COVID-19. The assay was immunoSEQ multiplex PCR, and TCRdb's table has in-frame clones only and misses some. The data contain approximately 46,000 clones, about 70% of them singletons. Worth noting for this clone: Its target is unknown.

Researchers isolated CD4+ T cells once about eleven days of culture had elapsed. This CDR3 has 10 residues. Trimming pared 7 bases from V and 8 bases from J, leaving 8 bases between. Germline V gene sequence: CDR1 LNHDA, CDR2 SQIVND (reference sequence). This TCR came from a human donor who had a prior SARS-CoV-2 infection. The rearrangement joins TRBV19 to TRBJ1-2; D is unresolved. Sequencing used CD4+ T cells from PBMCs cultured without peptide, obtained before COVID-19 vaccination. CDR3 bases: TGTGCCAGTAATGGCGGAGGCTACACCTTC. This translates into CASNGGGYTF.